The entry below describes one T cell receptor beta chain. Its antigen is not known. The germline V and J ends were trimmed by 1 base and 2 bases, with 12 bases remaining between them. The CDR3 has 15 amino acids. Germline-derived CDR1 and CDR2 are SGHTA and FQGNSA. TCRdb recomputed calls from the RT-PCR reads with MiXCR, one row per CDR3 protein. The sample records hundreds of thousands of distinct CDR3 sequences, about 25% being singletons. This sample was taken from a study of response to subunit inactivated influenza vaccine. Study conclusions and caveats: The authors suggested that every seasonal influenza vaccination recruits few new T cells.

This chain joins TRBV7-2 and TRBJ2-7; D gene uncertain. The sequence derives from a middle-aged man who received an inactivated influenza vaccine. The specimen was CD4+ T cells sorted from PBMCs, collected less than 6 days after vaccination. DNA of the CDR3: TGTGCCAGCAGCTTAGGTACGAGGACGACCTACGAGCAGTACTTC. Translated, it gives CASSLGTRTTYEQYF. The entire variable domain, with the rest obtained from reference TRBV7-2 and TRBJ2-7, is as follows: GAGVSQSPSNKVTEKGKDVELRCDPISGHTALYWYRQSLGQGLEFLIYFQGNSAPDKSGLPSDRFSAERTGGSVSTLTIQRTQQEDSAVYLCASSLGTRTTYEQYFGPGTRLTVT.